The sequence of this T cell receptor beta chain was determined in a study of T cell repertoires in cytomegalovirus infection. At the level of the study: Indicated by public TCR beta signatures were CMV infection and matching HLA type. Study findings and constraints: CMV carriers with the relevant HLA were identified by cumulative public TCR beta family frequency. The ex vivo response showed dominance by HLA-C-restricted CMV-specific TCR beta clonotypes.

In its sample, this clonotype was seen many times. Its antigen is not identified. TCRdb analysed the reads with MiXCR anew, one entry per CDR3 protein. The sample yields 200,000 to 250,000 distinct CDR3 sequences, around 6.4% seen once. Germline assignment: CDR1 SGHRS and CDR2 YFSETQ. V lost 0 bases, J lost 5 bases, and 14 bases lay in between. This CDR3 region has 16 residues. The V gene is TRBV5-1, the J gene TRBJ1-4; D possibly corresponds to TRBD1 (5 bases). The material sequenced was PBMCs. The receptor was derived from a human donor in good health (CMV status not recorded). Some clones in this sample may be carry-over from other donors' samples. Here the CDR3 DNA reads TGCGCCAGCAGCTTGGTCGGGGGACGGGGAAATGAAAAACTGTTTTTT. Its protein is CASSLVGGRGNEKLFF.